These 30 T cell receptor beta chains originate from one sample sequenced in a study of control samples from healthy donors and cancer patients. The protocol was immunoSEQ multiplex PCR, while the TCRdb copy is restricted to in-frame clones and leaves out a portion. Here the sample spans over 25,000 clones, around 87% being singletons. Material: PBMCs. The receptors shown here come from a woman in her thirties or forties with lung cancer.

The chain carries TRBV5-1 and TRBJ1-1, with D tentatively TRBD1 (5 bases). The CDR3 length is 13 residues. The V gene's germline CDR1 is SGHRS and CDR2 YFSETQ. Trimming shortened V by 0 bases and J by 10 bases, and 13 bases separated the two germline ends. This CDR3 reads CASSLVGTQRAFF. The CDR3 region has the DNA TGCGCCAGCAGCTTGGTGGGGACCCAGAGAGCTTTCTTT.

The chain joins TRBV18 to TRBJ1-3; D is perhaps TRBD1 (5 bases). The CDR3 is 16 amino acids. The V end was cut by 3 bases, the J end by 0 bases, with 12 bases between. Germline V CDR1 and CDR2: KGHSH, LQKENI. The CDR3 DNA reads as TGTGCCAGCTCACCCCCGGGGCAGAACTCTGGAAACACCATATATTTT. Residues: CASSPPGQNSGNTIYF.

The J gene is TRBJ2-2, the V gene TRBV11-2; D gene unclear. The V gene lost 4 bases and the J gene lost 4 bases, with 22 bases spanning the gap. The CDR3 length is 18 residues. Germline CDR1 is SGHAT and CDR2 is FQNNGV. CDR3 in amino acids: CASSSYVGTEGITGELFF. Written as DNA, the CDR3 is TGTGCCAGCAGCTCCTACGTCGGAACAGAAGGGATCACCGGGGAGCTGTTTTTT. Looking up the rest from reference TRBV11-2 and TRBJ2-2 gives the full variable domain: EAGVAQSPRYKIIEKRQSVAFWCNPISGHATLYWYQQILGQGPKLLIQFQNNGVVDDSQLPKDRFSAERLKGVDSTLKIQPAKLEDSAVYLCASSSYVGTEGITGELFFGEGSRLTVL.

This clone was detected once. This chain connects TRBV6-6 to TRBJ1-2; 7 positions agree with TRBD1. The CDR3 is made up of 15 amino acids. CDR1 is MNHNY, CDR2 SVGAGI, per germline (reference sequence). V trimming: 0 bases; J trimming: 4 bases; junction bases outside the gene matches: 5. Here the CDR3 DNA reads TGTGCCAGCAGTTACTCGAAGGGGGCCCCCTATGGCTACACCTTC. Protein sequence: CASSYSKGAPYGYTF.

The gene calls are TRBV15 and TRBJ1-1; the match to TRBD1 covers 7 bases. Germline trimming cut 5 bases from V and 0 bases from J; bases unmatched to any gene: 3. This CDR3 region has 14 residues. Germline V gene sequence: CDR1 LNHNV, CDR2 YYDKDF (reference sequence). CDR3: CATSADRVNTEAFF. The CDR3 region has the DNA TGTGCCACCAGCGCTGACAGGGTGAACACTGAAGCTTTCTTT.

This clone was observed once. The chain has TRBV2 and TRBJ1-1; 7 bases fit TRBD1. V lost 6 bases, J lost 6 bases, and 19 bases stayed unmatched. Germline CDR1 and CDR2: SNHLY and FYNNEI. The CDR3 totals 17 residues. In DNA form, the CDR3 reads TGTGCCAGCAGACGAAGGACAGGCGGGCGAGTGTTCCCTGAAGCTTTCTTT. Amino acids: CASRRRTGGRVFPEAFF.

CDR3 coding DNA: TGTGCCAGCAGCCCCCGGGAGGACAGCATATCCTACAATGAGCAGTTCTTC. Its protein product is CASSPREDSISYNEQFF. The chain carries TRBV9 and TRBJ2-1, with a tentative D call TRBD2 (7 bases). This CDR3 has 17 amino acids. The germline V gene has CDR1 SGDLS and CDR2 YYNGEE. Trimming removed 4 bases from V and 1 base from J, with 18 bases in between.

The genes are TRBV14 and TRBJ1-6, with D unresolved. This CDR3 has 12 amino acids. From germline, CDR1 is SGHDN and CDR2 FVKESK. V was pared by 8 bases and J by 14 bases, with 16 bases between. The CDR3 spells CASYGYDGTLHF. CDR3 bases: TGTGCCAGCTACGGATATGACGGCACCCTCCACTTT.

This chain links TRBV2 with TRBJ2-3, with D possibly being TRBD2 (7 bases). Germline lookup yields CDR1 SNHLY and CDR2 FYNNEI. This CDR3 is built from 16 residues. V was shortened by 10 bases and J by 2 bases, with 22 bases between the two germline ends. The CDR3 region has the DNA TGTGCCATCACCCCGAGCCGGGGGGCCTCCACAGATACGCAGTATTTT. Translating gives CAITPSRGASTDTQYF.

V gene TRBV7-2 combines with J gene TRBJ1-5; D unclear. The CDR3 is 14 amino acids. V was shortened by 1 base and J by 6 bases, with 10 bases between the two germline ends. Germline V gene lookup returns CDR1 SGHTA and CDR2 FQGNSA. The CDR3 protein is CASSLVTRGQPQHF. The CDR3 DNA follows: TGTGCCAGCAGCTTAGTGACAAGAGGTCAGCCCCAGCATTTT.

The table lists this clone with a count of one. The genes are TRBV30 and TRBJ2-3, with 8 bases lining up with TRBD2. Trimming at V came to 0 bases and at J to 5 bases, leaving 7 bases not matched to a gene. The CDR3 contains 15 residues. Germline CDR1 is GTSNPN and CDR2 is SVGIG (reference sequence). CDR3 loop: CAWSVFRGGRDTQYF. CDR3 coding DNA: TGTGCCTGGAGTGTATTTCGGGGGGGCCGAGATACGCAGTATTTT.

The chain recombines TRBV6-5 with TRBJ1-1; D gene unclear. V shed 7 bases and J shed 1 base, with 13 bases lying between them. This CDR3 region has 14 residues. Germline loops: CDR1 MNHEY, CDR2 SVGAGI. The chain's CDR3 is CASTISTENTEAFF. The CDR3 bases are TGTGCCAGCACCATATCTACAGAGAACACTGAAGCTTTCTTT.

The CDR3 reads CASSEGHSRNEKLFF. Here the CDR3 DNA reads TGTGCCAGCAGTGAGGGGCACTCGCGTAATGAAAAACTGTTTTTT. The chain couples TRBV6-1 to TRBJ1-4, with a tentative D call TRBD1 (5 bases). Trimming stripped 3 bases from V and 4 bases from J, with 12 bases between. From germline, CDR1 is MNHNS and CDR2 SASEGT. The CDR3 contains 15 residues.

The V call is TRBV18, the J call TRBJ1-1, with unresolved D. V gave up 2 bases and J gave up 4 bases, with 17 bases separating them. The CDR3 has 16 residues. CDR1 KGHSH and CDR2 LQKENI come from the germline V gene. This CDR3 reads CASSPGPNIRGTEAFF. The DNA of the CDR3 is TGTGCCAGCTCACCAGGGCCTAACATTCGAGGCACTGAAGCTTTCTTT.

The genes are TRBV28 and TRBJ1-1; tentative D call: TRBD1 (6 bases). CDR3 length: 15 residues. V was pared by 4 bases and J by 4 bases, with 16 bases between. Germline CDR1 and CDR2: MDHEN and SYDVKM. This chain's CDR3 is CASSSPTGKGTEAFF. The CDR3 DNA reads TGTGCCAGCAGTTCCCCTACAGGGAAAGGCACTGAAGCTTTCTTT.

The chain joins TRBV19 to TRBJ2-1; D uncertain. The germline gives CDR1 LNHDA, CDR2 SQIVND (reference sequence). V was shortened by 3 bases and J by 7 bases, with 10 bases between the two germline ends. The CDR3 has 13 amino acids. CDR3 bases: TGTGCCAGTAGTATGGGAAGGGCGAATGAGCAGTTCTTC. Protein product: CASSMGRANEQFF.

The CDR3 bases are TGTGCCAGTAGTCGGCCGGGACTTCGCTCCTACAATGAGCAGTTCTTC. Amino acids: CASSRPGLRSYNEQFF. This chain connects TRBV19 to TRBJ2-1; D possibly corresponds to TRBD2 (6 bases). This CDR3 is built from 16 residues. Germline V gene sequence: CDR1 LNHDA, CDR2 SQIVND (reference sequence). Trimming removed 5 bases from V and 0 bases from J, with 14 bases in between.

The CDR3, as DNA: TGTGCCTGGAGTAGGGGCGAAGCAACAGATACGCAGTATTTT. Its protein product is CAWSRGEATDTQYF. The gene calls are TRBV30 and TRBJ2-3; D is possibly TRBD1 (5 bases). The germline gives CDR1 GTSNPN, CDR2 SVGIG (reference sequence). The CDR3 covers 14 residues. Trimming cost V 2 bases and J 3 bases, with 12 bases left between them.

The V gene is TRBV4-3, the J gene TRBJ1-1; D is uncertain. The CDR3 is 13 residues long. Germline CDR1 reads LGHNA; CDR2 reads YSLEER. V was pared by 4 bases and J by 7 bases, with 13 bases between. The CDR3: CASSLGTSGEAFF. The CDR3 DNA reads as TGCGCCAGCAGCCTGGGTACGAGCGGTGAAGCTTTCTTT.

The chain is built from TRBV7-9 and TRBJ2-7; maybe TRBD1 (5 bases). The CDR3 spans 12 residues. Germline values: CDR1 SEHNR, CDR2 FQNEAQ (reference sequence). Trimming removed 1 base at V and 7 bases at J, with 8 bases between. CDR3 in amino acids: CASSLGGKEQYF. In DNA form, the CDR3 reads TGTGCCAGCAGCTTAGGGGGCAAGGAGCAGTACTTC. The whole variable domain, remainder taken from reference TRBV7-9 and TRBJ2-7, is DTGVSQNPRHKITKRGQNVTFRCDPISEHNRLYWYRQTLGQGPEFLTYFQNEAQLEKSRLLSDRFSAERPKGSFSTLEIQRTEQGDSAMYLCASSLGGKEQYFGPGTRLTVT.

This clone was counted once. The CDR3, as DNA: TGCGCCAGCAGCCAGGTTTACGCTCAGAAGGGTGAAGCTTTCTTT. Translating gives CASSQVYAQKGEAFF. V is TRBV5-1 and J is TRBJ1-1, with D unclear. The CDR3 spans 15 residues. Germline V CDR1 and CDR2: SGHRS, YFSETQ. Trimming cost V 4 bases and J 7 bases, with 20 bases left between them. Looking up the rest from reference TRBV5-1 and TRBJ1-1 gives the full variable domain: KAGVTQTPRYLIKTRGQQVTLSCSPISGHRSVSWYQQTPGQGLQFLFEYFSETQRNKGNFPGRFSGRQFSNSRSEMNVSTLELGDSALYLCASSQVYAQKGEAFFGQGTRLTVV.

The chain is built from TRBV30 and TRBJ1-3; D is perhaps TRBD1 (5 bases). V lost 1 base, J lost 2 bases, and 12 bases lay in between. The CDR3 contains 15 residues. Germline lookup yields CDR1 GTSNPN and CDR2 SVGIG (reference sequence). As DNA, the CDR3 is TGTGCCTGGAGTGCATGGGGGAGCACTGGAAACACCATATATTTT. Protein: CAWSAWGSTGNTIYF. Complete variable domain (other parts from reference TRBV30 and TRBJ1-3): SQTIHQWPATLVQPVGSPLSLECTVEGTSNPNLYWYRQAAGRGLQLLFYSVGIGQISSEVPQNLSASRPQDRQFILSSKKLLLSDSGFYLCAWSAWGSTGNTIYFGEGSWLTVV.

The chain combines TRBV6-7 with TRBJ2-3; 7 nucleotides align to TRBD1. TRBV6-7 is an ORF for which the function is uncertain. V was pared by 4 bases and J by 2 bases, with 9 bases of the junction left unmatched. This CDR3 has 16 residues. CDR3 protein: CASSSPGQTDTDTQYF. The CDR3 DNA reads TGTGCCAGCAGTTCCCCGGGACAGACAGACACAGATACGCAGTATTTT.

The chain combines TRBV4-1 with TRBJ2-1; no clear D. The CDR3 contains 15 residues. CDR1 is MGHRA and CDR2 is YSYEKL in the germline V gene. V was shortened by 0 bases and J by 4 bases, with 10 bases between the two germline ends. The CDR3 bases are TGCGCCAGCAGCCAAGATCCCCTCGCATACAATGAGCAGTTCTTC. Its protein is CASSQDPLAYNEQFF.

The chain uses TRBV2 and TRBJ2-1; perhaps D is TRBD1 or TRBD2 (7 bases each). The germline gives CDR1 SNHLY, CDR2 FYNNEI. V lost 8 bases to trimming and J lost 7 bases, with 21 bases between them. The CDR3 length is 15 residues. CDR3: CASDIQGGRENEQFF. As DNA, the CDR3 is TGTGCCAGCGACATCCAGGGGGGGCGAGAGAATGAGCAGTTCTTC.

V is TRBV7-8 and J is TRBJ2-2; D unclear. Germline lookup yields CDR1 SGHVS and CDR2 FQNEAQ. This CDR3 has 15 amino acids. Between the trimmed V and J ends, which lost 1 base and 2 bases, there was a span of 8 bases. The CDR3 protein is CASSLDRYNTGELFF. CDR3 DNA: TGTGCCAGCAGCTTAGATAGGTACAACACCGGGGAGCTGTTTTTT.

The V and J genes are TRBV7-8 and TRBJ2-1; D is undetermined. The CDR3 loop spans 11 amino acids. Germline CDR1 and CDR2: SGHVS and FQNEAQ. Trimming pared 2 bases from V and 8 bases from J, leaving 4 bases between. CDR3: CASSLWDEQFF. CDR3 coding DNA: TGTGCCAGCAGCTTATGGGATGAGCAGTTCTTC.

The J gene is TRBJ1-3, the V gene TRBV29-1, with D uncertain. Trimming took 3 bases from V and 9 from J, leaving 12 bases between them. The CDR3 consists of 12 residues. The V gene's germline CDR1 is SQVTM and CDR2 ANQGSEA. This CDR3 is CSVEGSPGTIYF. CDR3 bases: TGCAGCGTTGAGGGGTCCCCGGGCACCATATATTTT.

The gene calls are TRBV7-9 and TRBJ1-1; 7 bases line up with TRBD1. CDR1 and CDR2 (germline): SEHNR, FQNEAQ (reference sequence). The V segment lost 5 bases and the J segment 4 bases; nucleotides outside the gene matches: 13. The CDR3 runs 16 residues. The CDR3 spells CASSRTTGSFLTEAFF. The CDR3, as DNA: TGTGCCAGCAGCCGAACGACAGGGTCGTTCCTCACTGAAGCTTTCTTT.

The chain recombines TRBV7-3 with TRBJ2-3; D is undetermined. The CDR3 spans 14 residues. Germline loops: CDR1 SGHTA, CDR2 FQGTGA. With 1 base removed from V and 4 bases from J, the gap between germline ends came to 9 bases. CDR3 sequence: CASSLSAASDTQYF. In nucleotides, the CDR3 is TGTGCCAGCAGCTTAAGCGCAGCCTCAGATACGCAGTATTTT.